The T cell receptor (beta chain) described here comes from a study of blood T cell repertoires in COVID-19. Looking at the study overall: There were acute and convalescent COVID-19 samples, and they came from the United States, Italy and Spain.

TCRdb keeps only in-frame clones here, not all; method: immunoSEQ multiplex PCR. The top ten clones hold roughly 4% of a sample with under 350,000 clones, 70% to 90% of them seen once. Germline V lookup: CDR1 MNHEY, CDR2 SVGEGT. The CDR3 is made up of 14 amino acids. The V gene lost 5 bases and the J gene lost 1 base, with 8 bases spanning the gap. Participants, about 18 to 90 years old, spanned around 25 US areas. Participants were placed into cohorts based on the clinical history they reported. This TCR derives from a woman aged 40 to 50 with acute COVID-19. The chain links TRBV6-2 or TRBV6-3 to TRBJ1-4; no reliable D call. The sequenced material came from PBMCs or T cells enriched from blood (not recorded which). The CDR3 DNA sequence: TGTGCCAGCAGTCTGGCCCTAACTAATGAAAAACTGTTTTTT. As protein: CASSLALTNEKLFF.